These 4 T cell receptor beta chains came from one sample sequenced in a study of graft-versus-host responses after intestinal transplantation. Libraries were prepared by immunoSEQ multiplex PCR; TCRdb keeps only in-frame clonotypes and omits some of them. Among about 19,000 clones, approximately 40% were seen once, and the ten largest hold approximately 0.97%. This material consisted of alloreactive CD4+ T cells from a mixed lymphocyte reaction culture, taken before intestinal transplant. The subset was: CFSE-low proliferating T cells sorted from approximately 6-day pre-transplant mixed lymphocyte reaction (GvH or HvG direction). The source of these receptors is a human patient who received an intestinal transplant.

The chain's CDR3 is CASSYSRRNYGYTF. CDR3 bases: TGTGCCAGCAGTTACTCGAGAAGAAACTATGGCTACACCTTC. The J gene is TRBJ1-2, the V gene TRBV6-5; D not resolved. Germline CDR1 is MNHEY and CDR2 is SVGAGI. This CDR3 spans 14 amino acids. V lost 0 bases and J 2 bases, leaving 7 bases between the germline ends.

The genes are TRBV15 and TRBJ2-3, with TRBD1 matching 9 bases. The CDR3 runs to 15 residues. With 1 base clipped from V and 6 bases from J, the junction kept 5 bases outside the gene matches. CDR1 and CDR2 (germline): LNHNV, YYDKDF (reference sequence). This chain's CDR3 is CATSRAGQGLDTQYF. CDR3 DNA sequence: TGTGCCACCAGCAGAGCAGGACAGGGGCTTGATACGCAGTATTTT.

The rearrangement uses TRBV18 and TRBJ2-3, with TRBD2 matching over 14 bases. CDR1 and CDR2 (germline): KGHSH, LQKENI. The CDR3 is 17 amino acids. V was pared by 1 base and J by 3 bases, with 3 bases of the junction left unmatched. The DNA for the CDR3 is TGTGCCAGCTCACCACGGACTAGCGGGGGGAAGACAGATACGCAGTATTTT. This codes for CASSPRTSGGKTDTQYF.

This rearrangement joins TRBV6-5 to TRBJ2-7; no firm D call. The V end lost 5 bases, the J end lost 2 bases, and 13 bases lay between the germline ends. Germline V CDR1 and CDR2: MNHEY, SVGAGI. The CDR3 length is 14 residues. CDR3 sequence reads: CASSERRSPYEQYF. The DNA of the CDR3 is TGTGCCAGCAGTGAACGAAGATCACCCTACGAGCAGTACTTC.